Sequencing of this T cell receptor beta chain was carried out in a study of Ad26.COV2.S vaccination and SARS-CoV-2 variants. The CDR3 is 15 amino acids. Per the germline V gene, CDR1 is MNHEY and CDR2 is SVGAGI. V lost 0 bases, J lost 4 bases, and 12 bases lay in between. Treatment meaning: roughly 19 received Ad26.COV2.S at low or high dose, single or two shots; 5 received placebo; per-sample allocation not given. Samples analyzed were those drawn on day 63 after the first vaccine or placebo injection. Assay used: immunoSEQ multiplex PCR; TCRdb lists only in-frame clones, some missing. Counted here are some 460,000 clones, roughly nine tenths occurring once; the ten biggest clones make up around 1.8%.

The specimen was peripheral blood, collected in a trial of Ad26.COV2.S vaccine versus placebo. The chain joins TRBV6-5 to TRBJ1-2; D remains unclear. This sequence was found in a person aged 18-65 years who received the Ad26.COV2.S COVID-19 vaccine or a placebo. Here the CDR3 reads CASSYSIGQPYGYTF. CDR3 sequence (DNA): TGTGCCAGCAGTTACTCGATAGGGCAGCCCTATGGCTACACCTTC.